This entry is about one T cell receptor beta chain. This sample was taken from a study of blood T cell repertoires in COVID-19. Turning to the study itself: Collection of acute and convalescent COVID-19 samples took place in the United States, Italy and Spain. In each case, the material was cDNA or gDNA derived from T cells, B-cell-depleted T cells, or PBMCs.

The germline CDR1 and CDR2 sequences are MNHNS and SASEGT. CDR3 size: 18 residues. V shed 4 bases and J 2 bases; nucleotides not matched to a gene: 11. Per the original data handling: Reference gene primer amplification gave nucleated cell count estimates. Sequencing used immunoSEQ multiplex PCR; TCRdb keeps in-frame clones, though not all of them. Clonal size and the V and J genes are those of that table, whereas D and trimming came from the DNA. The sample lists approximately 240,000 clones, roughly 86% occurring once. Source material: peripheral blood. The clonotype comes from a man aged 45-65 years with acute or convalescent COVID-19. The J gene is TRBJ2-3, the V gene TRBV6-1; 11 bases fit TRBD2. Here the CDR3 DNA reads TGTGCCAGCAGTGGAACACTAGCGGGAGCCCCGTCCACAGATACGCAGTATTTT. Translation gives CASSGTLAGAPSTDTQYF.